The 21 T cell receptor beta chains below were found in one sample sequenced in a study of T cell repertoires in cytomegalovirus infection. TCRdb processed the reads anew with MiXCR; each CDR3 protein has one entry. Among 490,000 or so distinct CDR3 sequences listed, about 11% were seen once. Specimen: PBMCs. The receptors come from a human donor in good health (CMV status not recorded). Some clones in this sample may be carry-over from other donors' samples.

The sample holds many counts of this clonotype. This rearrangement joins TRBV12-3 or TRBV12-4 to TRBJ2-1; TRBD1 aligns across 7 bases. CDR3 length equals 12 residues. J lost 2 bases, V lost 9 bases, and 1 base had no gene match. CDR3 in amino acids: CASQGAYNEQFF. In nucleotides, the CDR3 is TGTGCCAGTCAGGGGGCCTACAATGAGCAGTTCTTC.

The chain combines TRBV29-1 with TRBJ2-2; D may match TRBD1 or TRBD2 (5 bases each). This CDR3 is built from 13 residues. Trimming left V 6 bases short and J 4 bases short, with 12 bases between. The germline CDR1 and CDR2 sequences are SQVTM and ANQGSEA. The CDR3 DNA reads as TGCAGCGTGCAGGGACCTGGCACCGGGGAGCTGTTTTTT. Translating it yields CSVQGPGTGELFF.

The chain carries TRBV9 and TRBJ1-1; maybe TRBD1 (5 bases). In germline, CDR1 is SGDLS, CDR2 YYNGEE. CDR3 length equals 13 residues. Trimming took 4 bases from V and 6 from J, leaving 13 bases between them. CDR3 nucleotides: TGTGCCAGCAGCCTCACCGACAGTGCTGAAGCTTTCTTT. This encodes CASSLTDSAEAFF.

This CDR3 is CASGSWRTAEAFF. Written as DNA, the CDR3 is TGTGCTAGTGGGTCCTGGAGGACCGCTGAAGCTTTCTTT. The V call is TRBV12-5, the J call TRBJ1-1; D uncertain. Trimming removed 6 bases from V and 6 bases from J, with 14 bases in between. The CDR3 sequence is 13 residues long. Per germline, CDR1 LGHNT and CDR2 FRNRAP.

The sample holds many counts of this clonotype. The chain has TRBV20-1 and TRBJ1-2, with D possibly matching TRBD1 (5 bases). V was shortened by 3 bases and J by 4 bases, with 15 bases between the two germline ends. CDR3 length equals 14 residues. Germline V gene lookup returns CDR1 DFQATT and CDR2 SNEGSKA (reference sequence). In nucleotides, the CDR3 is TGCAGTGCTAGGTCGGCAGGGTTGGTCTATGGCTACACCTTC. The encoded protein is CSARSAGLVYGYTF.

This clonotype was seen many times. The chain recombines TRBV5-4 with TRBJ2-3; 12 nucleotides match TRBD2. The ends lost 4 bases at V and 2 bases at J; junction bases unmatched: 8. This CDR3 spans 17 amino acids. Germline CDR1 and CDR2: SGHNT and YYREEE (reference sequence). Here the CDR3 reads CASSPWTSGVNTDTQYF. Here the CDR3 DNA reads TGTGCCAGCAGCCCTTGGACTAGCGGGGTGAACACAGATACGCAGTATTTT.

This chain joins TRBV12-3 or TRBV12-4 and TRBJ1-1; TRBD1 might be the D (5 bases). The V and J ends lost 8 bases and 0 bases respectively, with 10 bases between them. The CDR3 consists of 13 residues. The CDR3 sequence: CASGLQVNTEAFF. In DNA form, the CDR3 reads TGTGCCAGCGGATTACAGGTGAACACTGAAGCTTTCTTT.

This clonotype was counted many times. The rearrangement links TRBV7-6 to TRBJ1-4; D is unresolved. Per the germline V gene, CDR1 is SGHVS and CDR2 is FNYEAQ. This CDR3 has 16 amino acids. V lost 0 bases, J lost 6 bases, and 14 bases lay in between. This chain's CDR3 is CASSLASRTLDEKLFF. The CDR3, as DNA: TGTGCCAGCAGCTTAGCGTCTCGGACCCTTGATGAAAAACTGTTTTTT.

This clonotype was recorded many times. The genes are TRBV6-1 and TRBJ2-7, with D possibly being TRBD2 (6 bases). Germline-derived CDR1 and CDR2 are MNHNS and SASEGT. The ends were cut back, 10 bases at V and 5 bases at J, with 21 bases in the middle. The CDR3 is made up of 14 amino acids. In DNA form, the CDR3 reads TGTGCCAACCCCATGAGGAGGGATAGCCACGAGCAGTACTTC. It encodes CANPMRRDSHEQYF.

This chain joins TRBV29-1 and TRBJ2-5; the match to TRBD1 covers 7 bases. This CDR3 has 16 residues. CDR1 is SQVTM, CDR2 ANQGSEA, per germline. V gave up 4 bases and J gave up 9 bases; unmatched junction bases: 20. The CDR3 sequence is CSVALRGGRGAVAQYF. Here the CDR3 DNA reads TGCAGCGTTGCCCTGAGAGGGGGCAGGGGCGCGGTGGCCCAGTACTTC.

This clonotype was picked up a small number of times. The CDR3 spells CASSQGFARGLNQPQHF. CDR3 coding DNA: TGCGCCAGCAGCCAAGGGTTCGCTAGGGGACTCAATCAGCCCCAGCATTTT. The genes are TRBV4-1 and TRBJ1-5, with D possibly being TRBD1 (5 bases). The CDR3 sequence is 17 residues long. The V end was cut by 1 base, the J end by 3 bases, with 16 bases between. Germline loops: CDR1 MGHRA, CDR2 YSYEKL.

The chain couples TRBV29-1 to TRBJ1-4; 7 bases line up with TRBD1. This CDR3 contains 13 residues. J lost 4 bases, V lost 4 bases, and 3 bases had no gene match. In germline, CDR1 is SQVTM, CDR2 ANQGSEA. Written as DNA, the CDR3 is TGCAGCGTTGGGGACAGTATTAATGAAAAACTGTTTTTT. Translation gives CSVGDSINEKLFF. Full variable domain (missing parts from reference TRBV29-1 and TRBJ1-4): SAVISQKPSRDICQRGTSLTIQCQVDSQVTMMFWYRQQPGQSLTLIATANQGSEATYESGFVIDKFPISRPNLTFSTLTVSNMSPEDSSIYLCSVGDSINEKLFFGSGTQLSVL.

This clonotype was observed at least ten times. The conserved final phenylalanine or tryptophan is absent from the CDR3, which likely points to a read error. The limits of the CDR3 on the DNA are not certain, so only TCRdb's listed CDR3 is given. The rearrangement links TRBV5-6 to TRBJ2-7; the table assigns TRBD2, which was not confirmed against the DNA. The CDR3 is made up of 12 amino acids, end residues included. Germline lookup yields CDR1 SGHDT and CDR2 YYEEEE. The CDR3 region is CASSYASGTPGY.

The J gene is TRBJ2-2, the V gene TRBV2; TRBD1 matches 8 bases. The V gene's germline CDR1 is SNHLY and CDR2 FYNNEI. V was pared by 2 bases and J by 7 bases, with 12 bases of the junction left unmatched. This CDR3 has 17 amino acids. The CDR3 spells CASSEPRDRSIYGELFF. The CDR3 nucleotides read TGTGCCAGCAGTGAACCCCGGGACAGGTCTATCTACGGGGAGCTGTTTTTT.

Many counts were recorded for this clonotype. The V call is TRBV11-2, the J call TRBJ1-1; D perhaps matches TRBD1 (6 bases). V lost 3 bases and J 11 bases, leaving 13 bases between the germline ends. CDR1 SGHAT and CDR2 FQNNGV come from the germline V gene. The CDR3 spans 12 residues. As DNA, the CDR3 is TGTGCCAGCAGCTTCCAGGGGAATGACGCTTTCTTT. This encodes CASSFQGNDAFF. The complete variable domain, with remaining parts taken from reference TRBV11-2 and TRBJ1-1, reads EAGVAQSPRYKIIEKRQSVAFWCNPISGHATLYWYQQILGQGPKLLIQFQNNGVVDDSQLPKDRFSAERLKGVDSTLKIQPAKLEDSAVYLCASSFQGNDAFFGQGTRLTVV.

In its sample, this clonotype was seen many times. The chain links TRBV11-2 to TRBJ2-7; either TRBD1 or TRBD2 may supply D (6 bases each). The V end lost 5 bases, the J end lost 3 bases, and 17 bases lay between the germline ends. The germline V gene encodes CDR1 SGHAT and CDR2 FQNNGV. This CDR3 is built from 15 residues. The CDR3 nucleotides are TGTGCCAGCAGCGATAAAAGGGGGGCGGTCTACGAGCAGTACTTC. This translates into CASSDKRGAVYEQYF.

This clonotype came up many times. Here the CDR3 reads CASSLAAGESDEQFF. DNA of the CDR3: TGTGCCAGCAGCTTAGCGGCAGGGGAAAGCGATGAGCAGTTCTTC. The chain recombines TRBV11-1 with TRBJ2-1, with D possibly being TRBD1 (6 bases). Germline CDR1 and CDR2: SGHAT and FQDESV (reference sequence). The CDR3 covers 15 residues. Trimming cost V 0 bases and J 8 bases, with 14 bases left between them.

The chain couples TRBV6-6 to TRBJ1-2; D might be TRBD1 (6 bases). Germline values: CDR1 MNHNY, CDR2 SVGAGI (reference sequence). Trimming pared 4 bases from V and 8 bases from J, leaving 14 bases between. The CDR3 length is 13 residues. The CDR3 reads CASSLIRGGGYTF. Here the CDR3 DNA reads TGTGCCAGCAGTTTAATCAGGGGCGGAGGCTACACCTTC.

The V call is TRBV20-1, the J call TRBJ1-2; no clear D gene. Germline CDR1 is DFQATT and CDR2 is SNEGSKA (reference sequence). V was cut by 6 bases and J by 2 bases, with 13 bases left in between. The CDR3 is 13 residues long. The CDR3 spells CSAGEGPNYGYTF. CDR3 nucleotides: TGCAGTGCCGGGGAGGGCCCGAACTATGGCTACACCTTC.

This clonotype was counted at least ten times. The chain employs TRBV10-3 and TRBJ2-5, with a possible D match to TRBD2 (5 bases). CDR1 and CDR2 (germline): ENHRY, SYGVKD. The V end lost 5 bases, the J end lost 1 base, and 14 bases lay between the germline ends. The CDR3 is 15 amino acids. CDR3 in DNA: TGTGCCATCAGTCTCATTGGCGGGTCCCAAGAGACCCAGTACTTC. This encodes CAISLIGGSQETQYF.

This clonotype was detected ten times or more. V gene TRBV6-1 combines with J gene TRBJ1-1; possible D gene TRBD1, 6 bases. Germline V lookup: CDR1 MNHNS, CDR2 SASEGT. The CDR3 has 13 residues. Trimming took off 7 bases at V and 0 bases at J, with 9 bases between the two ends. The CDR3 sequence is CASMDSMNTEAFF. The CDR3 nucleotides are TGTGCCAGCATGGACAGCATGAACACTGAAGCTTTCTTT.